What follows are 15 T cell receptor beta chains derived from one specimen sequenced in a study of neurological immune-mediated disorders. From the 5' RACE reads, TCRdb called clonotypes with MiXCR, one entry per CDR3 protein. The sample holds about 70,000 distinct CDR3 sequences, 3% to 4% seen once. Material for sequencing was PBMCs. The receptors shown here come from a woman between 50 and 59 years old with multiple sclerosis.

This clonotype was seen ten or more times. The V call is TRBV28, the J call TRBJ2-2, with D possibly matching TRBD2 (6 bases). Trimming stripped 5 bases from V and 6 bases from J, with 16 bases between. The CDR3 has 15 amino acids. Germline CDR1 is MDHEN and CDR2 is SYDVKM. The CDR3 region is CASSPGSRVAGELFF. DNA for the CDR3: TGTGCCAGCAGTCCCGGGAGCAGGGTGGCCGGGGAGCTGTTTTTT.

This clonotype was observed at least ten times. V gene TRBV7-2 combines with J gene TRBJ2-5; D gene uncertain. Per the germline V gene, CDR1 is SGHTA and CDR2 is FQGNSA. This CDR3 has 15 residues. The germline V and J ends were trimmed by 0 bases and 7 bases, with 15 bases remaining between them. CDR3 residues: CASSLAPGPAGTQYF. The CDR3, as DNA: TGTGCCAGCAGCTTAGCGCCGGGCCCCGCCGGGACCCAGTACTTC.

Notes on this clonotype: A much larger clone sits a single nucleotide away, making a read error possible. This chain joins TRBV27 and TRBJ1-1, with D uncertain. The germline V gene encodes CDR1 MNHEY and CDR2 SMNVEV (reference sequence). The CDR3 consists of 11 residues. The CDR3 loop reads CDSHMNTEAFF. CDR3 DNA sequence: TGTGACAGCCACATGAACACTGAAGCTTTCTTT.

This clonotype occurred many times. V gene TRBV2 combines with J gene TRBJ1-5; D is uncertain. The CDR3 loop spans 13 amino acids. The V and J ends lost 2 bases and 5 bases respectively, with 7 bases between them. Germline loops: CDR1 SNHLY, CDR2 FYNNEI. The CDR3 DNA reads TGTGCCAGCAGTGAACGACGGGATCAGCCCCAGCATTTT. The encoded protein is CASSERRDQPQHF. Complete variable domain (other parts from reference TRBV2 and TRBJ1-5): EPEVTQTPSHQVTQMGQEVILRCVPISNHLYFYWYRQILGQKVEFLVSFYNNEISEKSEIFDDQFSVERPDGSNFTLKIRSTKLEDSAMYFCASSERRDQPQHFGDGTRLSIL.

About this clonotype itself: A much bigger clone sits one base away, suggesting this may be a read error. In this CDR3 the conserved last residue, phenylalanine or tryptophan, is missing, so a read error is likely. V and J are TRBV27 and TRBJ2-1, with a possible D match to TRBD1 (6 bases). The V gene's germline CDR1 is MNHEY and CDR2 SMNVEV (reference sequence). The CDR3 covers 12 residues. Trimming removed 10 bases from V and 6 bases from J, with 13 bases in between. The CDR3 sequence: CATGEQGNEQFC. The CDR3 DNA is TGTGCCACTGGGGAACAGGGCAATGAGCAGTTCTGC.

This clonotype has ten or more counts. The chain uses TRBV6-5 and TRBJ2-2; 8 bases map to TRBD1. Germline CDR1 is MNHEY and CDR2 is SVGAGI. CDR3 length: 15 residues. V lost 6 bases and J lost 7; bases outside the gene matches: 10. For the CDR3, the DNA is TGTGCCAGCAGCCAATGGACAGGGATGGGCGGGGAGCTGTTTTTT. It codes for CASSQWTGMGGELFF.

This clonotype was observed at least ten times. The chain combines TRBV7-2 with TRBJ2-1, with D possibly TRBD2 on 6 matching bases. The CDR3 is 13 residues long. V lost 11 bases to trimming and J lost 3 bases, with 14 bases between them. From germline, CDR1 is SGHTA and CDR2 FQGNSA. The DNA of the CDR3 is TGTGCCTCCACCCGGCGGGACTACAATGAGCAGTTCTTC. Translated, it gives CASTRRDYNEQFF.

The table lists this clonotype with many counts. The gene calls are TRBV7-2 and TRBJ2-1, with 7 nucleotides matching TRBD1. Trimming removed 5 bases from V and 6 bases from J; junction bases left unmatched: 10. CDR1 is SGHTA and CDR2 is FQGNSA in the germline V gene. The CDR3 totals 15 residues. CDR3 bases: TGTGCCAGCAGCAGAGACAGGGTTTACTTCAATGAGCAGTTCTTC. Amino acid sequence: CASSRDRVYFNEQFF.

This clonotype was counted many times. The V and J genes are TRBV5-1 and TRBJ1-6; D is unresolved. The CDR3 sequence is 13 residues long. Germline CDR1 SGHRS, CDR2 YFSETQ. The germline V and J ends were trimmed by 0 bases and 8 bases, with 6 bases remaining between them. The CDR3 loop reads CASSLDTDSPLHF. As DNA, the CDR3 is TGCGCCAGCAGCTTGGATACTGATTCACCCCTCCACTTT.

At least ten counts were recorded for this clonotype. The gene calls are TRBV20-1 and TRBJ1-1, with TRBD1 matching over 11 bases. CDR3 size: 13 residues. Per the germline V gene, CDR1 is DFQATT and CDR2 is SNEGSKA (reference sequence). V trimming: 5 bases; J trimming: 5 bases; junction bases outside the gene matches: 4. The CDR3 loop is CSASGTGGTEAFF. The CDR3 DNA follows: TGCAGTGCTTCAGGGACAGGGGGGACTGAAGCTTTCTTT.

This clonotype was observed at least ten times. V and J are TRBV5-1 and TRBJ1-2; D is undetermined. The germline V gene has CDR1 SGHRS and CDR2 YFSETQ. V was shortened by 0 bases and J by 4 bases, with 10 bases between the two germline ends. The CDR3 is made up of 14 amino acids. The CDR3 reads CASSLGGGLYGYTF. The CDR3, as DNA: TGCGCCAGCAGCTTGGGAGGCGGGCTCTATGGCTACACCTTC.

Ten or more counts support this clonotype. The chain joins TRBV20-1 to TRBJ2-4, with 11 bases matching TRBD2. The V gene end was trimmed by 2 bases and the J gene end by 7 bases; junction bases not matched to a gene: 7. CDR3 size: 15 residues. Germline-derived CDR1 and CDR2 are DFQATT and SNEGSKA (reference sequence). The CDR3 loop reads CSARKISGGDNIQYF. CDR3 in DNA: TGCAGTGCTAGAAAGATTAGCGGGGGGGACAACATTCAGTACTTC.

This clonotype was recorded many times. This chain connects TRBV6-6 to TRBJ2-7, with D possibly called TRBD1 or TRBD2 (6 bases each). V dropped 0 bases and J dropped 2 bases, with 17 bases sitting between them. The germline V gene encodes CDR1 MNHNY and CDR2 SVGAGI (reference sequence). This CDR3 region has 17 residues. CDR3 sequence: CASSYSGETRGAYEQYF. The DNA for the CDR3 is TGTGCCAGCAGTTACTCTGGTGAGACTAGGGGGGCCTACGAGCAGTACTTC.

This clonotype was found many times. This rearrangement joins TRBV7-2 to TRBJ2-3; no definite D call. The CDR3 loop spans 14 amino acids. V was shortened by 2 bases and J by 2 bases, with 8 bases between the two germline ends. Germline CDR1 SGHTA, CDR2 FQGNSA. This CDR3 reads CASSLSLYTDTQYF. The DNA of the CDR3 is TGTGCCAGCAGCTTAAGCCTTTACACAGATACGCAGTATTTT.

This clonotype appeared many times. The chain has TRBV20-1 and TRBJ1-4; D is unresolved. The V and J ends lost 6 bases and 0 bases respectively, with 5 bases between them. Per the germline V gene, CDR1 is DFQATT and CDR2 is SNEGSKA (reference sequence). The CDR3 sequence is 12 residues long. The CDR3 loop reads CSAEATNEKLFF. Written as DNA, the CDR3 is TGCAGTGCGGAAGCAACTAATGAAAAACTGTTTTTT.